Listed here is a single TCR beta chain. Its antigen is currently unknown. The data were taken from a study of cytomegalovirus exposure and HLA in healthy donors. The study's findings and limits: In a later analysis, V- and J-gene trimming of beta chains associated with a DCLRE1C missense variant, replicated independently.

V was clipped by 3 bases and J by 8 bases; unmatched bases: 7. The CDR3 runs 14 residues. Germline V gene sequence: CDR1 SGHTA, CDR2 FQGNSA. The PCR used 60 Vbeta and 13 Jbeta primers. Some clones are missing from TCRdb's copy, which holds only in-frame ones; the method was immunoSEQ multiplex PCR. The listing records 150,000 or so clones. The chain couples TRBV7-2 to TRBJ2-1; 7 nucleotides align to TRBD2. The receptor was isolated from a woman between 18 and 29 years old in good health and CMV-seronegative. The specimen was PBMCs. DNA for the CDR3: TGTGCCAGCAGCTTTGGGGGGGACTTCGATGAGCAGTTCTTC. Encoded protein: CASSFGGDFDEQFF. The complete variable domain, with remaining parts taken from reference TRBV7-2 and TRBJ2-1, reads GAGVSQSPSNKVTEKGKDVELRCDPISGHTALYWYRQSLGQGLEFLIYFQGNSAPDKSGLPSDRFSAERTGGSVSTLTIQRTQQEDSAVYLCASSFGGDFDEQFFGPGTRLTVL.